This TCR beta chain comes out of a study of T-cell reconstitution after alpha-beta-depleted transplantation in children. Unique molecular identifiers were built into the TCRbeta library. MiXCR, run by TCRdb on the PCR reads, gives a single entry per CDR3 protein. The sample holds roughly 570,000 distinct CDR3 sequences, more than 20% seen once. Losses at the gene ends were 6 bases for V and 4 bases for J; bases not matched to a gene: 10. The germline V gene encodes CDR1 KGHSH and CDR2 LQKENI. There are 15 residues in the CDR3. The receptor comes from a boy under three years old with Wiskott-Aldrich syndrome, due to receive a stem cell transplant. Sequenced material: PBMCs, taken before TCRalphabeta/CD19-depleted stem cell transplant. The chain carries TRBV18 and TRBJ2-3; 7 bases are shared with TRBD2. The CDR3 DNA reads TGTGCCAGCTCGTTGGCAACGGGAGGAGCAGATACGCAGTATTTT. Its translation: CASSLATGGADTQYF.